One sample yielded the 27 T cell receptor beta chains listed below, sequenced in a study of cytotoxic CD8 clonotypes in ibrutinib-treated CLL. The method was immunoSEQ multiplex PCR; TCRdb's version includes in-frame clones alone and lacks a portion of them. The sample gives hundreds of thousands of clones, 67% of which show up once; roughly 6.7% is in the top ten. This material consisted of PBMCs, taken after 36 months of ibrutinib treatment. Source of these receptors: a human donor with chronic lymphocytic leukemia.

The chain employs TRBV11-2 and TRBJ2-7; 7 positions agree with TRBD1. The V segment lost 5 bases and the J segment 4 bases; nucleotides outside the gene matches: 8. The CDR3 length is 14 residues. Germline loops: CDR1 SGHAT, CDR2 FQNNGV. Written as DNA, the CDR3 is TGTGCCAGCAGCCCCTCCGGGACAGCATACGAGCAGTACTTC. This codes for CASSPSGTAYEQYF.

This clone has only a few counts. CDR3 loop: CASSQDLGTGGSNQPQHF. DNA for the CDR3: TGCGCCAGCAGCCAAGATCTTGGGACAGGGGGTTCCAATCAGCCCCAGCATTTT. The gene calls are TRBV4-1 and TRBJ1-5, with 11 bases fitting TRBD1. The CDR3 runs to 18 residues. Germline V CDR1 and CDR2: MGHRA, YSYEKL. V lost 0 bases, J lost 3 bases, and 7 bases stayed unmatched.

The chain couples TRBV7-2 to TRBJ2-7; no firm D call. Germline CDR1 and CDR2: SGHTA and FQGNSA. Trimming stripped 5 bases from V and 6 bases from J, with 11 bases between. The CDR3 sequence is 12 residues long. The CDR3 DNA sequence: TGTGCCAGCAGCCTCCACGTCCGCGAGCAGTACTTC. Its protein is CASSLHVREQYF.

The chain's CDR3 is CASRRRDGYGYTF. The CDR3 DNA reads TGTGCCAGCAGACGCCGGGACGGCTATGGCTACACCTTC. The rearrangement joins TRBV6-5 to TRBJ1-2; D might be TRBD1 (5 bases). The germline V gene has CDR1 MNHEY and CDR2 SVGAGI. V gave up 6 bases and J gave up 4 bases, with 12 bases separating them. The CDR3 sequence is 13 residues long.

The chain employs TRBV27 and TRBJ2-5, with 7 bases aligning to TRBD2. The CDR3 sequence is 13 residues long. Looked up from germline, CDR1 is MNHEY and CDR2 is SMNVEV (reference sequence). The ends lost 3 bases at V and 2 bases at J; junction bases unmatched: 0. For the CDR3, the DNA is TGTGCCAGCAGTTTCGGGGGGCAAGAGACCCAGTACTTC. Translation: CASSFGGQETQYF.

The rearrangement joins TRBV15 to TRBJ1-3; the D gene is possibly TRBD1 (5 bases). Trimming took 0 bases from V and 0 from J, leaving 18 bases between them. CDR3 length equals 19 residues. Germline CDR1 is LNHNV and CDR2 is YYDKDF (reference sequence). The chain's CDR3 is CATSRDLLGAISSGNTIYF. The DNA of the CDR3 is TGTGCCACCAGCAGAGATCTATTAGGGGCCATTTCCTCTGGAAACACCATATATTTT.

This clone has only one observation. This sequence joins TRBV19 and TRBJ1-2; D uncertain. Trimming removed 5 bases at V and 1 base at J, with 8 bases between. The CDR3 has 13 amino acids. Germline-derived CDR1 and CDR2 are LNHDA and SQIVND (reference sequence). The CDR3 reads CASSPYFNYGYTF. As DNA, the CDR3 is TGTGCCAGTAGTCCCTATTTTAACTATGGCTACACCTTC.

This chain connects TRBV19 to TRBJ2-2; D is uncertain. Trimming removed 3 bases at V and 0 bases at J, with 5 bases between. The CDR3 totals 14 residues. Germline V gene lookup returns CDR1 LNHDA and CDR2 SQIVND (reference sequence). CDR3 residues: CASSMYANTGELFF. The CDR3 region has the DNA TGTGCCAGTAGTATGTATGCGAACACCGGGGAGCTGTTTTTT.

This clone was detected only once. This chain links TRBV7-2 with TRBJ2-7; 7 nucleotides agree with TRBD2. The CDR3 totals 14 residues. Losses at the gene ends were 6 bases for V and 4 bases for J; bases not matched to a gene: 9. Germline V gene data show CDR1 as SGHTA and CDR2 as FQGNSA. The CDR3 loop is CASRVTGTTYEQYF. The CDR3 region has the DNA TGTGCCAGCAGGGTTACCGGGACTACTTACGAGCAGTACTTC.

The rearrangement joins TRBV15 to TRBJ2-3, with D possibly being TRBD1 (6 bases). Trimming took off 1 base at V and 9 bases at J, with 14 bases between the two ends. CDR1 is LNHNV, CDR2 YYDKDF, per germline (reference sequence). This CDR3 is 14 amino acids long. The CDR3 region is CATSRATQGLTQYF. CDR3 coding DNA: TGTGCCACCAGCAGAGCAACTCAGGGGCTCACGCAGTATTTT.

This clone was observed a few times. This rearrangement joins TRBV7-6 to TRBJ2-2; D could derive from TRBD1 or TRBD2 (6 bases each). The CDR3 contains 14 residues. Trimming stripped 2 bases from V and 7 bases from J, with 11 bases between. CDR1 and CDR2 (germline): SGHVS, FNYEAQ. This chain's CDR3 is CASSLSGAHGELFF. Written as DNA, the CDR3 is TGTGCCAGCAGCTTATCGGGGGCCCACGGGGAGCTGTTTTTT.

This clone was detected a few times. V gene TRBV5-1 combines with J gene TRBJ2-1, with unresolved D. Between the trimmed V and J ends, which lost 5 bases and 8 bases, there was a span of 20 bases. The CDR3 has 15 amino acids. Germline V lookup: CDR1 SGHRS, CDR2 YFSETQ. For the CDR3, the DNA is TGCGCCAGCAGGATGGTGGGAACCGTTGGGTATGAGCAGTTCTTC. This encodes CASRMVGTVGYEQFF.

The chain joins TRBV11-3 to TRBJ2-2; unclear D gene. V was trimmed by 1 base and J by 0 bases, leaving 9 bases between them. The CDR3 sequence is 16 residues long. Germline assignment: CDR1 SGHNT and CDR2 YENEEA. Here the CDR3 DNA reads TGTGCCAGCAGCTTAGGTGGCAGATCGAACACCGGGGAGCTGTTTTTT. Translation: CASSLGGRSNTGELFF.

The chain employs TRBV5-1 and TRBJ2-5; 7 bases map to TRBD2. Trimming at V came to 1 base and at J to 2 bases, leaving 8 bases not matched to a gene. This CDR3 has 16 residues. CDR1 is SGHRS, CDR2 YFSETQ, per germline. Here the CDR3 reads CASSLMGGPLQETQYF. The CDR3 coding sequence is TGCGCCAGCAGCTTGATGGGAGGGCCATTACAAGAGACCCAGTACTTC.

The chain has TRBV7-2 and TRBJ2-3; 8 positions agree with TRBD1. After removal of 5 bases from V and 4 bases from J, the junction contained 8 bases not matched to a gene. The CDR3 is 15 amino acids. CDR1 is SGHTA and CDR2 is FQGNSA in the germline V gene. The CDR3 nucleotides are TGTGCCAGCAGCCACGGACAGGGCGGCCCAGATACGCAGTATTTT. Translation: CASSHGQGGPDTQYF.

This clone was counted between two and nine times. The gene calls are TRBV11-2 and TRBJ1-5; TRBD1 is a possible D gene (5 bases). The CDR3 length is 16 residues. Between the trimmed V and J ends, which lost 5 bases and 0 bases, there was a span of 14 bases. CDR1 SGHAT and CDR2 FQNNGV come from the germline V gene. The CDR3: CASSPSWGYSNQPQHF. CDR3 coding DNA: TGTGCCAGCAGCCCGAGTTGGGGCTATAGCAATCAGCCCCAGCATTTT.

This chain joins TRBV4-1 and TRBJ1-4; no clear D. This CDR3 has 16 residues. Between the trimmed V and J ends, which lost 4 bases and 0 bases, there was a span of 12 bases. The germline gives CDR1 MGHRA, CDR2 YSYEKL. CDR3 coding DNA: TGCGCCAGCAGCCGCGAAACCCAAGCAACTAATGAAAAACTGTTTTTT. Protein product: CASSRETQATNEKLFF.

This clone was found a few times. CDR3 residues: CASSGGVTQETQYF. The CDR3 bases are TGTGCCAGCAGCGGAGGGGTAACCCAAGAGACCCAGTACTTC. The chain couples TRBV9 to TRBJ2-5, with D perhaps given as TRBD1 or TRBD2 (5 bases each). There are 14 residues in the CDR3. Germline V gene lookup returns CDR1 SGDLS and CDR2 YYNGEE. V dropped 3 bases and J dropped 1 base, with 10 bases sitting between them.

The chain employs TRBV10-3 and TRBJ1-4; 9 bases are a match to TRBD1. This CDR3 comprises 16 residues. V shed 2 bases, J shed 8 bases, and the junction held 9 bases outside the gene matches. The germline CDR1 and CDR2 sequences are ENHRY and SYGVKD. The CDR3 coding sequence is TGTGCCATCAGTGAGCCGACAGGGGGACCATTCGAAAAACTGTTTTTT. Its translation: CAISEPTGGPFEKLFF.

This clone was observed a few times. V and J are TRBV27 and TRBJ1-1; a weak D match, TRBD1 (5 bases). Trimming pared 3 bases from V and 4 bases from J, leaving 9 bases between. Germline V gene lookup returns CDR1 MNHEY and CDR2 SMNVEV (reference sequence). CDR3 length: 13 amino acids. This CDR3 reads CASSLRGGTEAFF. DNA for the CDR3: TGTGCCAGCAGTTTGCGGGGGGGCACTGAAGCTTTCTTT.

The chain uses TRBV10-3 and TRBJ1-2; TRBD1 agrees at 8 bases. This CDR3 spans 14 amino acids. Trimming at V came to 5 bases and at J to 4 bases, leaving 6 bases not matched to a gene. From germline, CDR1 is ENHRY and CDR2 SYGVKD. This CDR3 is CAISTGQGSYGYTF. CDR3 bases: TGTGCCATCAGTACCGGACAGGGTAGCTATGGCTACACCTTC.

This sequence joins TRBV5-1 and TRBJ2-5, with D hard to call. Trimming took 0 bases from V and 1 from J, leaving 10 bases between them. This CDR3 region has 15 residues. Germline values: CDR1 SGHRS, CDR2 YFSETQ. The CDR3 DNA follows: TGCGCCAGCAGCTTGGCTCAAGCCATCCAAGAGACCCAGTACTTC. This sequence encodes CASSLAQAIQETQYF. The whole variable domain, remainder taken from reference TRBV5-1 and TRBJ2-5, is KAGVTQTPRYLIKTRGQQVTLSCSPISGHRSVSWYQQTPGQGLQFLFEYFSETQRNKGNFPGRFSGRQFSNSRSEMNVSTLELGDSALYLCASSLAQAIQETQYFGPGTRLLVL.

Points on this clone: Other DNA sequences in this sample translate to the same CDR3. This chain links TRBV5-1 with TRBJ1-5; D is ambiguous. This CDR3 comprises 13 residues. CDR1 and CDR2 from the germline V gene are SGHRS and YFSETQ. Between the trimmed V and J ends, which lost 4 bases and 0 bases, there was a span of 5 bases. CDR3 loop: CASSRDSNQPQHF. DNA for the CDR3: TGCGCCAGCAGCCGGGATAGCAATCAGCCCCAGCATTTT.

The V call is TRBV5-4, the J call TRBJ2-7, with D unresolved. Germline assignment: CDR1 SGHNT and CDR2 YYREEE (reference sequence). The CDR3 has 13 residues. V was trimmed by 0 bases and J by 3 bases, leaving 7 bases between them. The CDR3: CASSLGLNYEQYF. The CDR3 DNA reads TGTGCCAGCAGCTTGGGACTTAACTACGAGCAGTACTTC.

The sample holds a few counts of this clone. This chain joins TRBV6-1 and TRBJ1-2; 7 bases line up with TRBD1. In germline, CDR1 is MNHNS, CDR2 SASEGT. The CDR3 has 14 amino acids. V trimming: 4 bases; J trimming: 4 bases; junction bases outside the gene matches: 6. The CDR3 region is CASSVSRGSYGYTF. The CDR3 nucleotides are TGTGCCAGCAGTGTAAGCAGGGGGAGCTATGGCTACACCTTC.

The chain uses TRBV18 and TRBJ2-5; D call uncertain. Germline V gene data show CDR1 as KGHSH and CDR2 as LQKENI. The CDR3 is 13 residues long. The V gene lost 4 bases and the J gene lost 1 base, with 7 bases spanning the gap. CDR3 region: CASSQPTQETQYF. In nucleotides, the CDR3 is TGTGCCAGCTCACAGCCTACCCAAGAGACCCAGTACTTC.

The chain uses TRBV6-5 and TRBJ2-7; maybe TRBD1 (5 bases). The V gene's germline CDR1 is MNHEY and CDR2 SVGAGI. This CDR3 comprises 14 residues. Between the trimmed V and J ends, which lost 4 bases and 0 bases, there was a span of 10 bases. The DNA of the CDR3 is TGTGCCAGCAGTTCGATGGACACCTCCTACGAGCAGTACTTC. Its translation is CASSSMDTSYEQYF.